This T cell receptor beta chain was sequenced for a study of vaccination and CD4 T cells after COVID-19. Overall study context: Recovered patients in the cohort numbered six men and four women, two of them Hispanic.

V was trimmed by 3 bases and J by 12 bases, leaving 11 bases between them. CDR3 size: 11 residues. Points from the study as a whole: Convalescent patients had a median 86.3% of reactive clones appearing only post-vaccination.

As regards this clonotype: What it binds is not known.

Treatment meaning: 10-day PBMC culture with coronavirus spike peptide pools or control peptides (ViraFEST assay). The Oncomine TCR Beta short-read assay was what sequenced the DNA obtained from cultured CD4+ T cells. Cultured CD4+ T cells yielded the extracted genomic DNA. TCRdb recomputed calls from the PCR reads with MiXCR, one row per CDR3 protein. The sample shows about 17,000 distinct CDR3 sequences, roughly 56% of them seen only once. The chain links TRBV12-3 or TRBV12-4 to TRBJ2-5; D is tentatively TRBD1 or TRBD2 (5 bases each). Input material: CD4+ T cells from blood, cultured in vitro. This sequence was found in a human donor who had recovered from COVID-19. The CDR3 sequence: CASSFGGDEYF. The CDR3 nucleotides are TGTGCCAGCAGTTTTGGGGGAGACGAGTACTTC.